One sample yielded the 20 T cell receptor beta chains listed below, sequenced in a study of blood T cell repertoires in COVID-19. Repertoires were generated with immunoSEQ multiplex PCR, while TCRdb's copy carries only in-frame clones and drops some. The profile shows roughly 48,000 clones, roughly 93% of them singletons. The source material was peripheral blood. The receptor source for this set is a man aged 60 to 69 with COVID-19, enrolled during active disease.

This sequence joins TRBV30 and TRBJ1-3; perhaps TRBD1 as D (5 bases). The CDR3 loop spans 15 amino acids. Trimming took 0 bases from V and 2 from J, leaving 11 bases between them. The germline V gene has CDR1 GTSNPN and CDR2 SVGIG (reference sequence). The CDR3 loop is CAWSVKGVAGNTIYF. CDR3 DNA: TGTGCCTGGAGTGTCAAAGGGGTGGCTGGAAACACCATATATTTT.

The rearrangement uses TRBV6-5 and TRBJ1-1; D gene unclear. Germline CDR1 MNHEY, CDR2 SVGAGI. V was shortened by 5 bases and J by 6 bases, with 7 bases between the two germline ends. This CDR3 is 11 amino acids long. In DNA form, the CDR3 reads TGTGCCAGCAGTACCGGGGCTGAAGCTTTCTTT. Residues: CASSTGAEAFF.

The rearrangement links TRBV19 to TRBJ2-7, with 10 positions matching TRBD2. Trimming removed 7 bases from V and 6 bases from J; junction bases left unmatched: 9. Germline CDR1 and CDR2: LNHDA and SQIVND (reference sequence). This CDR3 spans 14 amino acids. CDR3 loop: CASTALAGSAEQYF. The DNA for the CDR3 is TGTGCCAGTACGGCACTAGCGGGATCCGCCGAGCAGTACTTC.

This chain joins TRBV5-1 and TRBJ2-7, with 12 bases matching TRBD2. With 1 base clipped from V and 5 bases from J, the junction kept 10 bases outside the gene matches. Germline V gene lookup returns CDR1 SGHRS and CDR2 YFSETQ. The CDR3 runs 17 residues. CDR3: CASSLNPRLAGVNEQYF. CDR3 DNA: TGCGCCAGCAGCTTGAATCCCAGACTAGCGGGGGTGAACGAGCAGTACTTC.

This clone appeared once. This rearrangement joins TRBV4-1 to TRBJ1-3; 8 bases are shared with TRBD1. From germline, CDR1 is MGHRA and CDR2 YSYEKL. There are 15 residues in the CDR3. V lost 3 bases and J lost 0; bases outside the gene matches: 1. CDR3 protein: CASSQQGASGNTIYF. The CDR3, as DNA: TGCGCCAGCAGCCAGCAGGGGGCCTCTGGAAACACCATATATTTT.

CDR3 region: CAISDPTGGNEQFF. In nucleotides, the CDR3 is TGTGCCATCAGCGATCCGACAGGGGGCAATGAGCAGTTCTTC. V and J are TRBV10-3 and TRBJ2-1, with TRBD1 matching 9 bases. V lost 6 bases, J lost 6 bases, and 6 bases stayed unmatched. This CDR3 comprises 14 residues. Per the germline V gene, CDR1 is ENHRY and CDR2 is SYGVKD.

The chain combines TRBV7-9 with TRBJ1-1; D is uncertain. Germline V gives CDR1 SEHNR, CDR2 FQNEAQ (reference sequence). This CDR3 region has 13 residues. Trimming removed 2 bases from V and 4 bases from J, with 8 bases in between. The CDR3 protein is CASSLSPGTEAFF. The CDR3 DNA follows: TGTGCCAGCAGCTTAAGCCCGGGCACTGAAGCTTTCTTT.

The V call is TRBV5-1, the J call TRBJ1-1; tentatively, D is TRBD1 (5 bases). Germline-derived CDR1 and CDR2 are SGHRS and YFSETQ. Trimming cost V 6 bases and J 1 base, with 10 bases left between them. This CDR3 has 13 amino acids. CDR3: CASKATGNTEAFF. The CDR3 bases are TGCGCCAGCAAAGCTACAGGGAACACTGAAGCTTTCTTT.

The V call is TRBV5-4, the J call TRBJ1-6; D is possibly TRBD1 (6 bases). This CDR3 has 13 residues. From germline, CDR1 is SGHNT and CDR2 YYREEE (reference sequence). Trimming stripped 4 bases from V and 14 bases from J, with 16 bases between. CDR3 loop: CASSQSYRETLHF. DNA for the CDR3: TGTGCCAGCAGCCAATCCTACAGGGAGACCCTCCACTTT.

The chain couples TRBV6-5 to TRBJ1-6, with TRBD1 identical over 9 bases. The junction had 6 bases not matched to a gene; V was cut back by 10 bases and J by 8 bases. CDR1 is MNHEY, CDR2 SVGAGI, per germline. The CDR3 sequence is 13 residues long. The CDR3 spells CATRTGDYSPLHF. In DNA form, the CDR3 reads TGTGCCACCAGGACAGGGGATTATTCACCCCTCCACTTT.

The V gene is TRBV2, the J gene TRBJ2-3, with a tentative D call TRBD1 (5 bases). From germline, CDR1 is SNHLY and CDR2 FYNNEI. The CDR3 covers 14 residues. V shed 4 bases and J shed 5 bases, with 13 bases lying between them. CDR3 sequence reads: CASSGTTGQDTQYF. The CDR3 DNA reads as TGTGCCAGCAGTGGGACCACCGGACAAGATACGCAGTATTTT.

The genes are TRBV12-3 or TRBV12-4 and TRBJ1-1, with D maybe TRBD1 (6 bases). Trimming took off 8 bases at V and 7 bases at J, with 17 bases between the two ends. This CDR3 region has 13 residues. CDR3 DNA: TGTGCCAGCGCACAGGGTACCCTCCGTGAAGCTTTCTTT. This sequence encodes CASAQGTLREAFF.

The V gene is TRBV19, the J gene TRBJ1-2, with unresolved D. This CDR3 region has 15 residues. Germline CDR1 and CDR2: LNHDA and SQIVND (reference sequence). V shed 5 bases and J shed 4 bases, with 17 bases lying between them. The CDR3 nucleotides read TGTGCCAGTAGTTCCCTCAAGACCTACAGCTATGGCTACACCTTC. It is translated as CASSSLKTYSYGYTF. Using reference TRBV19 and TRBJ1-2 for the parts outside the CDR3, the full variable domain is DGGITQSPKYLFRKEGQNVTLSCEQNLNHDAMYWYRQDPGQGLRLIYYSQIVNDFQKGDIAEGYSVSREKKESFPLTVTSAQKNPTAFYLCASSSLKTYSYGYTFGSGTRLTVV.

The chain links TRBV12-5 to TRBJ1-1, with a weak D call TRBD1 (5 bases). The CDR3 has 15 residues. V dropped 7 bases and J dropped 0 bases, with 15 bases sitting between them. The germline CDR1 and CDR2 sequences are LGHNT and FRNRAP. CDR3 in amino acids: CASATRQSLNTEAFF. Here the CDR3 DNA reads TGTGCTAGTGCCACAAGACAGTCTCTGAACACTGAAGCTTTCTTT.

The V and J genes are TRBV6-2 or TRBV6-3 and TRBJ1-5; possible D gene TRBD1, 6 bases. The CDR3 totals 17 residues. V dropped 0 bases and J dropped 3 bases, with 15 bases sitting between them. Germline CDR1 is MNHEY and CDR2 is SVGEGT. The DNA for the CDR3 is TGTGCCAGCAGTTACTCGTCAGGGTCAGGGGCCAATCAGCCCCAGCATTTT. Translating gives CASSYSSGSGANQPQHF.

This sequence joins TRBV19 and TRBJ1-2; TRBD1 matches at 8 bases. CDR3 length: 15 amino acids. CDR1 LNHDA and CDR2 SQIVND come from the germline V gene (reference sequence). Trimming removed 5 bases from V and 3 bases from J; junction bases left unmatched: 8. The CDR3: CASSGDRSGDYGYTF. The CDR3 coding sequence is TGTGCCAGTAGTGGGGACAGGTCGGGTGACTATGGCTACACCTTC.

The chain combines TRBV3-1 (or the pseudogene TRBV3-2) with TRBJ1-3, with TRBD1 as a possible D gene (5 bases). CDR1 and CDR2 from the germline V gene are LGHDT and YNNKEL (reference sequence). Trimming removed 4 bases at V and 6 bases at J, with 10 bases between. The CDR3 has 13 residues. This CDR3 is CASSPTGENTIYF. The CDR3 DNA follows: TGTGCCAGCAGCCCGACGGGGGAAAACACCATATATTTT.

This rearrangement joins TRBV5-4 to TRBJ1-5; TRBD1 is a possible D gene (6 bases). Trimming removed 4 bases at V and 2 bases at J, with 13 bases between. This CDR3 contains 15 residues. Looked up from germline, CDR1 is SGHNT and CDR2 is YYREEE (reference sequence). The CDR3 protein is CASSPNPGGNQPQHF. CDR3 nucleotide sequence: TGTGCCAGCAGCCCCAACCCAGGGGGCAATCAGCCCCAGCATTTT.

This clone has a single count. The chain links TRBV3-1 (or the pseudogene TRBV3-2) to TRBJ1-4; 8 nucleotides match TRBD1. After removal of 0 bases from V and 7 bases from J, the junction contained 7 bases not matched to a gene. The CDR3 runs 16 residues. The V gene's germline CDR1 is LGHDT and CDR2 YNNKEL (reference sequence). The CDR3 loop reads CASSQDFGQGGEKLFF. DNA of the CDR3: TGTGCCAGCAGCCAAGACTTCGGACAGGGTGGTGAAAAACTGTTTTTT.

The chain uses TRBV18 and TRBJ2-7; 9 bases map to TRBD1. The CDR3 consists of 14 residues. Germline-derived CDR1 and CDR2 are KGHSH and LQKENI. J was trimmed by 5 bases and V by 1 base; bases with no gene match: 3. CDR3 in DNA: TGTGCCAGCTCACCACAGGGACAGGGCAACGAGCAGTACTTC. Protein sequence: CASSPQGQGNEQYF.